These T cell receptor beta chains were read from a single sample in a study of blood T cell repertoires in COVID-19. Clones were sequenced by immunoSEQ multiplex PCR, and TCRdb holds only the in-frame ones, with some missing. The data show 100,000 to 150,000 clones, with roughly nine tenths seen just once and roughly 11% held by the top ten. Material: peripheral blood. The receptors derive from a woman aged 70-85 years with COVID-19, enrolled during active disease. Both conserved end residues are part of each CDR3. Each record gives: clone size, D gene, V gene, J gene, CDR3 protein, CDR3 DNA. D genes are given only for firm matches. Clone size is shown for a subset of rows, as once, few, many or a class of expanded clone.

abundance: NA; d_gene: NA; v_gene: TRBV19; j_gene: TRBJ1-2; CDR3aa: CASTHYGYGYTF; CDR3nt: TGTGCCAGTACCCATTACGGCTATGGCTACACCTTC
abundance: NA; d_gene: TRBD2; v_gene: TRBV27; j_gene: TRBJ2-5; CDR3aa: CASSETSGGGQETQYF; CDR3nt: TGTGCCAGCAGTGAAACTAGCGGGGGGGGCCAAGAGACCCAGTACTTC
abundance: NA; d_gene: TRBD1; v_gene: TRBV23-1; j_gene: TRBJ2-7; CDR3aa: CASRPRSQGAAVCEQYF; CDR3nt: TGCGCCAGCAGACCAAGATCACAGGGGGCCGCTGTATGCGAGCAGTACTTC
abundance: NA; d_gene: NA; v_gene: TRBV6-5; j_gene: TRBJ2-4; CDR3aa: CASSPRQGTNIQYF; CDR3nt: TGTGCCAGCAGCCCGAGGCAGGGGACAAACATTCAGTACTTC
abundance: few; d_gene: TRBD1; v_gene: TRBV7-2; j_gene: TRBJ2-5; CDR3aa: CASSFTGGETQYF; CDR3nt: TGTGCCAGCAGCTTTACAGGGGGAGAGACCCAGTACTTC
abundance: once; d_gene: TRBD1; v_gene: TRBV19; j_gene: TRBJ1-2; CDR3aa: CASRSRDRGYQLDYGYTF; CDR3nt: TGTGCCAGTAGGTCAAGGGACAGGGGATACCAACTAGACTATGGCTACACCTTC
abundance: once; d_gene: NA; v_gene: TRBV30; j_gene: TRBJ2-1; CDR3aa: CAWSRSGVLSYNEQFF; CDR3nt: TGTGCCTGGAGTAGATCAGGGGTATTGTCCTACAATGAGCAGTTCTTC
abundance: NA; d_gene: NA; v_gene: TRBV5-4; j_gene: TRBJ2-1; CDR3aa: CASSFNFESGQFF; CDR3nt: TGTGCCAGCAGCTTTAATTTTGAGAGCGGGCAGTTCTTC
abundance: few; d_gene: TRBD1; v_gene: TRBV30; j_gene: TRBJ1-1; CDR3aa: CASQVDRVTEAFF; CDR3nt: TGTGCCTCCCAAGTGGACAGGGTGACTGAAGCTTTCTTT
abundance: NA; d_gene: TRBD2; v_gene: TRBV3-1/TRBV3-2; j_gene: TRBJ2-3; CDR3aa: CASSQVSGLSTDTQYF; CDR3nt: TGTGCCAGCAGCCAAGTATCGGGACTATCCACAGATACGCAGTATTTT
abundance: NA; d_gene: NA; v_gene: TRBV30; j_gene: TRBJ2-2; CDR3aa: CAWSVTSIINAGELFF; CDR3nt: TGTGCCTGGAGTGTTACGAGCATTATCAACGCCGGGGAGCTGTTTTTT
abundance: NA; d_gene: TRBD1; v_gene: TRBV2; j_gene: TRBJ2-3; CDR3aa: CATTGGAIGPATDTQYF; CDR3nt: TGTGCCACCACAGGGGGAGCCATCGGTCCGGCCACAGATACGCAGTATTTT
abundance: once; d_gene: NA; v_gene: TRBV2; j_gene: TRBJ1-6; CDR3aa: CASRREANSPLHF; CDR3nt: TGTGCCAGCAGGAGGGAAGCTAATTCACCCCTCCACTTT
abundance: NA; d_gene: TRBD1; v_gene: TRBV27; j_gene: TRBJ1-1; CDR3aa: CASSGDRGLNTEAFF; CDR3nt: TGTGCCAGCAGTGGGGACAGGGGACTGAACACTGAAGCTTTCTTT
abundance: NA; d_gene: TRBD1; v_gene: TRBV5-1; j_gene: TRBJ1-1; CDR3aa: CASSLAPTGAEAFF; CDR3nt: TGCGCCAGCAGCTTGGCCCCGACAGGGGCTGAAGCTTTCTTT
abundance: NA; d_gene: TRBD2; v_gene: TRBV11-2; j_gene: TRBJ2-1; CDR3aa: CASSLSGGAYNEQFF; CDR3nt: TGTGCCAGCAGCCTTAGCGGGGGGGCCTACAATGAGCAGTTCTTC
abundance: NA; d_gene: TRBD2; v_gene: TRBV10-3; j_gene: TRBJ2-5; CDR3aa: CAISASLAASGILETQYF; CDR3nt: TGTGCCATCAGTGCCAGTCTTGCGGCTAGCGGGATCTTAGAGACCCAGTACTTC
abundance: NA; d_gene: TRBD1; v_gene: TRBV24-1; j_gene: TRBJ2-7; CDR3aa: CATSDGDRGLSKQYF; CDR3nt: TGTGCCACCAGTGATGGGGACAGGGGCCTGTCGAAGCAGTACTTC
abundance: few; d_gene: NA; v_gene: TRBV28; j_gene: TRBJ1-1; CDR3aa: CASSSGGMNTEAFF; CDR3nt: TGTGCCAGCAGCTCCGGGGGGATGAACACTGAAGCTTTCTTT
abundance: NA; d_gene: TRBD1; v_gene: TRBV10-3; j_gene: TRBJ2-1; CDR3aa: CAIRGIRDSKPNEQFF; CDR3nt: TGTGCCATCAGGGGAATCCGGGACAGTAAACCCAATGAGCAGTTCTTC
abundance: few; d_gene: NA; v_gene: TRBV5-1; j_gene: TRBJ1-6; CDR3aa: CASSLTGSAYNSPLHF; CDR3nt: TGCGCCAGCAGCTTAACAGGGAGCGCCTATAATTCACCCCTCCACTTT
abundance: NA; d_gene: NA; v_gene: TRBV30; j_gene: TRBJ2-2; CDR3aa: CAWSRTANTGELFF; CDR3nt: TGTGCCTGGAGTAGGACAGCGAACACCGGGGAGCTGTTTTTT
abundance: few; d_gene: NA; v_gene: TRBV6-4; j_gene: TRBJ2-1; CDR3aa: CASSDSQSLSYNEQFF; CDR3nt: TGTGCCAGCAGTGACTCCCAGTCCCTCTCCTACAATGAGCAGTTCTTC
abundance: few; d_gene: TRBD1; v_gene: TRBV5-1; j_gene: TRBJ2-7; CDR3aa: CASSQGQGGYEQYF; CDR3nt: TGCGCCAGCAGTCAGGGACAGGGAGGCTACGAGCAGTACTTC
abundance: few; d_gene: NA; v_gene: TRBV28; j_gene: TRBJ2-3; CDR3aa: CASSLSDRGTDTQYF; CDR3nt: TGTGCCAGCAGTTTATCGGACCGGGGTACAGATACGCAGTATTTT
abundance: NA; d_gene: NA; v_gene: TRBV7-6; j_gene: TRBJ1-1; CDR3aa: CASAPRGVNTEAFF; CDR3nt: TGTGCCAGTGCTCCCCGAGGTGTGAACACTGAAGCTTTCTTT
abundance: NA; d_gene: NA; v_gene: TRBV11-2; j_gene: TRBJ1-1; CDR3aa: CASSSQVGTEAFF; CDR3nt: TGTGCCAGCAGCTCACAGGTCGGCACTGAAGCTTTCTTT
abundance: NA; d_gene: TRBD1; v_gene: TRBV19; j_gene: TRBJ1-2; CDR3aa: CASRRTGTSGGYTF; CDR3nt: TGTGCCAGTAGAAGGACAGGGACATCTGGTGGCTACACCTTC
abundance: NA; d_gene: TRBD2; v_gene: TRBV5-6; j_gene: TRBJ2-3; CDR3aa: CASRRAPSGSTDTQYF; CDR3nt: TGTGCCAGCAGAAGGGCCCCTAGCGGTAGCACAGATACGCAGTATTTT
abundance: NA; d_gene: TRBD2; v_gene: TRBV18; j_gene: TRBJ2-7; CDR3aa: CASSPGPAGGPHEQYF; CDR3nt: TGTGCCAGCTCACCAGGTCCAGCGGGGGGGCCGCACGAGCAGTACTTC
abundance: NA; d_gene: NA; v_gene: TRBV7-2; j_gene: TRBJ1-1; CDR3aa: CASSSGLYGTEAFF; CDR3nt: TGTGCCAGCAGCTCAGGACTTTATGGCACTGAAGCTTTCTTT
abundance: NA; d_gene: NA; v_gene: TRBV30; j_gene: TRBJ1-4; CDR3aa: CAWRGSFGDHEKLFF; CDR3nt: TGTGCCTGGAGAGGAAGTTTCGGGGATCATGAAAAACTGTTTTTT
abundance: NA; d_gene: TRBD2; v_gene: TRBV5-1; j_gene: TRBJ2-3; CDR3aa: CASSLEGLAGFTDTQYF; CDR3nt: TGCGCCAGCAGCTTGGAGGGACTAGCGGGATTCACAGATACGCAGTATTTT
abundance: NA; d_gene: NA; v_gene: TRBV6-4; j_gene: TRBJ1-5; CDR3aa: CASSEHVNQPQHF; CDR3nt: TGTGCCAGCAGTGAACACGTGAATCAGCCCCAGCATTTT
abundance: few; d_gene: NA; v_gene: TRBV4-1; j_gene: TRBJ2-7; CDR3aa: CASSQSPGAGYEQYF; CDR3nt: TGCGCCAGCAGCCAAAGCCCTGGGGCTGGCTACGAGCAGTACTTC
abundance: NA; d_gene: NA; v_gene: TRBV5-1; j_gene: TRBJ2-2; CDR3aa: CASTHLRDNWAGELFF; CDR3nt: TGCGCCAGCACCCATCTCCGGGACAATTGGGCCGGGGAGCTGTTTTTT
abundance: once; d_gene: NA; v_gene: TRBV28; j_gene: TRBJ1-5; CDR3aa: CASSSRTQPQHF; CDR3nt: TGTGCCAGCAGTTCCCGGACACAGCCCCAGCATTTT
abundance: NA; d_gene: NA; v_gene: TRBV5-4; j_gene: TRBJ2-5; CDR3aa: CASSLDGETQYF; CDR3nt: TGTGCCAGCAGCCTGGACGGGGAGACCCAGTACTTC
abundance: NA; d_gene: NA; v_gene: TRBV3-1/TRBV3-2; j_gene: TRBJ2-3; CDR3aa: CASSHRIASRNGRADTQYF; CDR3nt: TGTGCCAGCAGCCATCGTATAGCGTCTCGGAACGGACGGGCAGATACGCAGTATTTT
abundance: NA; d_gene: NA; v_gene: TRBV14; j_gene: TRBJ2-1; CDR3aa: CASSPASSYNEQFF; CDR3nt: TGTGCCAGCAGCCCAGCTAGCTCCTACAATGAGCAGTTCTTC
abundance: NA; d_gene: TRBD1; v_gene: TRBV30; j_gene: TRBJ1-6; CDR3aa: CACFAWTGDNSPLHF; CDR3nt: TGTGCCTGCTTTGCCTGGACAGGTGACAATTCACCCCTCCACTTT
abundance: NA; d_gene: NA; v_gene: TRBV18; j_gene: TRBJ2-7; CDR3aa: CASSPGAYEGSEQYF; CDR3nt: TGTGCCAGCTCACCAGGAGCATATGAGGGCTCCGAGCAGTACTTC
abundance: NA; d_gene: NA; v_gene: TRBV14; j_gene: TRBJ1-2; CDR3aa: CASSRDTKAYGYTF; CDR3nt: TGTGCCAGCAGCCGGGACACTAAAGCATATGGCTACACCTTC
abundance: once; d_gene: TRBD2; v_gene: TRBV4-1; j_gene: TRBJ2-1; CDR3aa: CASSQVAAGLPNEQFF; CDR3nt: TGCGCCAGCAGCCAAGTGGCAGCGGGGCTACCTAATGAGCAGTTCTTC
abundance: NA; d_gene: NA; v_gene: TRBV20-1; j_gene: TRBJ2-2; CDR3aa: CSASPPDSANTGELFF; CDR3nt: TGCAGTGCTAGTCCCCCGGACAGTGCGAACACCGGGGAGCTGTTTTTT
abundance: NA; d_gene: TRBD1; v_gene: TRBV2; j_gene: TRBJ2-1; CDR3aa: CASSEGQGVDEQFF; CDR3nt: TGTGCCAGCAGTGAGGGACAGGGTGTCGATGAGCAGTTCTTC
abundance: once; d_gene: TRBD2; v_gene: TRBV7-2; j_gene: TRBJ2-1; CDR3aa: CASSSSSGVRDEQFF; CDR3nt: TGTGCCAGCAGCTCATCTAGCGGGGTGAGGGATGAGCAGTTCTTC
abundance: NA; d_gene: NA; v_gene: TRBV28; j_gene: TRBJ1-6; CDR3aa: CASRSGLGRSPLHF; CDR3nt: TGTGCCAGCAGATCAGGGTTGGGTCGTTCACCCCTCCACTTT
abundance: NA; d_gene: TRBD1; v_gene: TRBV18; j_gene: TRBJ2-7; CDR3aa: CASSTTGTGGYEQYF; CDR3nt: TGTGCCAGCTCAACAACCGGGACAGGGGGCTACGAGCAGTACTTC
abundance: NA; d_gene: NA; v_gene: TRBV18; j_gene: TRBJ2-2; CDR3aa: CASSPSSGIGGELFF; CDR3nt: TGTGCCAGCTCACCGTCGTCAGGGATTGGCGGGGAGCTGTTTTTT
abundance: NA; d_gene: NA; v_gene: TRBV7-2; j_gene: TRBJ2-3; CDR3aa: CASSLRYSEQDTQYF; CDR3nt: TGTGCCAGCAGCTTAAGGTATAGCGAGCAAGATACGCAGTATTTT